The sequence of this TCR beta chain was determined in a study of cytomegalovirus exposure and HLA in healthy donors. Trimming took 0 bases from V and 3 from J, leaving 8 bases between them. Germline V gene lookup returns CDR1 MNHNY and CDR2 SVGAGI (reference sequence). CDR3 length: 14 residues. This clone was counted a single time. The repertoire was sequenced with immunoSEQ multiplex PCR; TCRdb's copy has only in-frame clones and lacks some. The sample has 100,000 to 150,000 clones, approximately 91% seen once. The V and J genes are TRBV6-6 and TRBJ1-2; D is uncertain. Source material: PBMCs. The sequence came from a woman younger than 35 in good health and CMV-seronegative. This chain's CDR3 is CASSYSAEDYGYTF. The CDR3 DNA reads TGTGCCAGCAGTTACTCGGCGGAAGACTATGGCTACACCTTC.